Detailed here is one T cell receptor beta chain. The antigen is undetermined. Germline and junction disagree at one end, which may indicate a read error. The template was RNA from unsorted bulk tissue. The data belong to a study of tumor and adjacent non-tumor tissue in lung cancer. Three rounds of nested PCR, following a modified ARM-PCR protocol, produced the TCRbeta library. TCRdb passed the multiplex PCR reads through MiXCR, listing each CDR3 protein once. This table has about 93,000 distinct CDR3 sequences, 67% appearing once. This CDR3 is built from 13 residues. CDR1 and CDR2 from the germline V gene are MNHEY and SVGAGI. Study-level points and caveats: Tumor TCR diversity, when higher, was linked to shorter survival.

Sequencing was carried out using lung tumor tissue. The TCR comes from a man aged 60-69 years with non-small cell lung cancer. The V and J genes are TRBV6-5 and TRBJ2-2, with D uncertain. CDR3 protein: CVSRTRSTGELFF. The CDR3 DNA sequence: TGTGTCAGCAGGACGAGGAGTACCGGTGAGCTGTTTTTT.